Shown below are 7 T cell receptor beta chains from a single sample sequenced in a study of CD8+CD57+ T cells in acquired aplastic anemia. The template used for profiling TCR beta VDJ and CDR3 was genomic DNA. TCRdb processed the reads anew with MiXCR; each CDR3 protein has one entry. The profile shows hundreds of thousands of distinct CDR3 sequences, around 68% of them singletons. Specimen: sorted CD4+, CD8+, or CD8+CD57+ T cells (not recorded which) from PBMCs. Receptors were obtained from a human donor in good health, serving as a control.

The chain joins TRBV14 to TRBJ2-5, with 10 bases lining up with TRBD1. The better agreement between TRBJ2-7 and the DNA end casts doubt on the J call. The germline CDR1 and CDR2 sequences are SGHDN and FVKESK. The CDR3 totals 13 residues. The CDR3 reads CASSRDRGHEQYF. In DNA form, the CDR3 reads TGTGCCAGCAGCCGAGACAGGGGGCACGAGCAGTACTTC.

The gene calls are TRBV7-2 and TRBJ2-5; D could derive from TRBD1 or TRBD2 (5 bases each). V was clipped by 3 bases and J by 10 bases, with 24 bases between them. CDR3 size: 16 residues. Germline V gene lookup returns CDR1 SGHTA and CDR2 FQGNSA. CDR3 amino acids: CASSLDGAGGQEFQYF. CDR3 nucleotide sequence: TGTGCCAGCAGCTTGGACGGGGCAGGAGGCCAAGAGTTCCAGTACTTC.

As regards this clonotype: The junction and the germline gene differ at one end; a read error may be behind it. The chain is built from TRBV2 and TRBJ2-2, with a weak D call TRBD2 (6 bases). This CDR3 has 14 amino acids. Germline CDR1 SNHLY, CDR2 FYNNEI. As DNA, the CDR3 is TGTGCCAGCTGCGTAGACTGGGATCGCGGGGCGCTGTTTTTT. The encoded protein is CASCVDWDRGALFF.

This clonotype occurred a few times. The J gene is TRBJ2-5, the V gene TRBV7-6; D is uncertain. Germline CDR1 reads SGHVS; CDR2 reads FNYEAQ. The CDR3 sequence is 13 residues long. V dropped 4 bases and J dropped 0 bases, with 6 bases sitting between them. CDR3 amino acids: CASSSLYQETQYF. CDR3 bases: TGTGCCAGCAGCTCACTGTACCAAGAGACCCAGTACTTC.

This clonotype occurred once. This chain joins TRBV6-4 and TRBJ2-7; 8 nucleotides agree with TRBD2. Per germline, CDR1 MRHNA and CDR2 SNTAGT. Trimming removed 11 bases from V and 5 bases from J; junction bases left unmatched: 20. The CDR3 loop spans 16 amino acids. This CDR3 is CAPSGGGKGIKNEQYF. CDR3 nucleotide sequence: TGTGCCCCCTCGGGGGGGGGCAAGGGGATCAAAAACGAGCAGTACTTC.

This clonotype occurred many times. This chain joins TRBV7-9 and TRBJ1-2, with 7 bases fitting TRBD1. Germline V CDR1 and CDR2: SEHNR, FQNEAQ (reference sequence). J lost 5 bases, V lost 5 bases, and 5 bases had no gene match. The CDR3 has 13 amino acids. CDR3 loop: CASSVGTAYGYTF. The CDR3 region has the DNA TGTGCCAGCAGCGTCGGGACAGCATATGGCTACACCTTC.

This clonotype was counted only a few times. One end of the junction fails to match germline, which may point to a read error. V gene TRBV30 combines with J gene TRBJ2-1; D gene uncertain. Germline lookup yields CDR1 GTSNPN and CDR2 SVGIG (reference sequence). The CDR3 runs 14 residues. This chain's CDR3 is CAWSVVPDVNEQLF. DNA of the CDR3: TGTGCCTGGAGTGTGGTTCCGGACGTGAATGAGCAGCTCTTC.